This is a list of T cell receptor beta chains from one sample in a study of Graves' ophthalmopathy and Graves' hyperthyroidism. One entry per CDR3 protein, called by TCRdb with MiXCR from the multiplex PCR reads. This table has hundreds of thousands of distinct CDR3 sequences, over 20% appearing once. Sequenced sample: peripheral blood. All receptors come from a woman between 18 and 29 years old with stable Graves' hyperthyroidism. Some clones in this sample may be carry-over from other donors' samples. The CDR3 runs from the conserved cysteine through the conserved F or W. D genes are given only for firm matches. Expanded clones are given a class, and other clones once, few, many or no size at all.

TRBV11-2	many	TRBJ1-1	-	TGTGCCAGCAGCCCCCTGGGACGGAACACTGAAGCTTTCTTT	CASSPLGRNTEAFF
TRBV11-2	many	TRBJ1-2	-	TGTGCCAGCAGCTTAGCAGGGGCCTTCTATGGCTACACCTTC	CASSLAGAFYGYTF
TRBV5-1	many	TRBJ2-7	-	TGCGCCAGCAGCTTGAAGGGGAACGAGCAGTACTTC	CASSLKGNEQYF
TRBV11-2	-	TRBJ1-1	-	TGTGCCAGCAGCGCAATTCGGGACGTACCTAAAGCTTTCTTT	CASSAIRDVPKAFF
TRBV27	many	TRBJ1-1	-	TGTGCCAGCAGTTTAAGATTGGGGGCCATGAACACTGAAGCTTTCTTT	CASSLRLGAMNTEAFF
TRBV27	-	TRBJ2-7	TRBD2	TGTGCCAGCAGTTTACGGACTAGCGGGGTCGGGTACGAGCAGTACTTC	CASSLRTSGVGYEQYF
TRBV7-8	many	TRBJ1-1	-	TGTGCCAGCAGCCTAGCGGGGTCGAGGGACACTGAAGCTTTCTTT	CASSLAGSRDTEAFF
TRBV28	many	TRBJ2-4	-	TGTGCCAGCAGTTCTCCGACCGAGTACATAGCCAAAAACATTAAGTACTTC	CASSSPTEYIAKNIKYF
TRBV7-2	many	TRBJ1-2	TRBD1	TGTGCCAGCAGCTTACGACAGGGGGCGGACTATGGCTACACCTTC	CASSLRQGADYGYTF
TRBV2	many	TRBJ1-6	-	TGTGCCAGCAGTGAAGTGGGGGCCAGACCCAATTCACCCCTCCACTTT	CASSEVGARPNSPLHF
TRBV12-3/TRBV12-4	many	TRBJ1-5	-	TGTGCCAGCAGTTTCACGGGGTTCGGTCAGCCCCAGCATTTT	CASSFTGFGQPQHF
TRBV5-1	-	TRBJ2-4	-	TGCGCCAGCAGCTTGGAAGGGGGTCCGACCAAAAACATTCAGTACTTC	CASSLEGGPTKNIQYF
TRBV18	few	TRBJ1-2	TRBD1	TGTGCCAGCTCACGCGGACAGGCGGAGTTCTATGGCTACACCTTC	CASSRGQAEFYGYTF
TRBV5-1	many	TRBJ2-7	-	TGCGCCAGCAGCCCCGACAAAATTTCGCAGTACTTC	CASSPDKISQYF
TRBV7-9	few	TRBJ2-4	-	TGTGCCAGCAGCCCCGATCCCGGAGTTGCCAAAAACATTCAGTACTTC	CASSPDPGVAKNIQYF
TRBV2	many	TRBJ1-1	TRBD1	TGTGCCAGTGGGACAGGGGGGGATCAAACTGAAGCTTTCTTT	CASGTGGDQTEAFF
TRBV12-3/TRBV12-4	few	TRBJ1-5	-	TGTGCCAGCAGTTTAGGCGCCGAGACGCCCCAGCATTTT	CASSLGAETPQHF
TRBV19	-	TRBJ1-1	-	TGTGCCAGTAGCCACAACAGGGATGCTGAAGCTTTCTTT	CASSHNRDAEAFF
TRBV7-2	many	TRBJ1-1	-	TGTGCCAGCAGCTCCCTCGGAACGAACACTGAAGCTTTCTTT	CASSSLGTNTEAFF
TRBV25-1	-	TRBJ1-6	-	TGTGCCAGCAGTGAATATTCAGGCGCCCTCCACTTT	CASSEYSGALHF
TRBV20-1	many	TRBJ2-7	-	TGCAGTGCTAGTGCTGGGCGCGGATCATCCTACGAGCAGTACTTC	CSASAGRGSSYEQYF
TRBV11-2	many	TRBJ1-1	-	TGTGCCAGCAGCTTCGGAGGTTGGAGCGAAGCTTTCTTT	CASSFGGWSEAFF
TRBV19	-	TRBJ1-5	-	TGTGCCAGTAGCGGGACATGGGGCCCTAATCAGCCCCAGCATTTT	CASSGTWGPNQPQHF
TRBV19	few	TRBJ2-5	-	TGTGCCAGTAGTACCATTCAGTCCCAAGAGACCCAGTACTTC	CASSTIQSQETQYF
TRBV11-1	few	TRBJ1-1	-	TGTGCCAGCAGCTTAGCCCAAAACACAGGTCGCAATGAAGCTTTCTTT	CASSLAQNTGRNEAFF
TRBV27	many	TRBJ1-1	-	TGTGCCAGCAGGTTAAGGGGCCTCACTGAAGCTTTCTTT	CASRLRGLTEAFF
TRBV2	-	TRBJ2-7	-	TGTGCCAGCGCGAGGACAGAGCTAGGCGAGCAGTACTTC	CASARTELGEQYF
TRBV6-5	many	TRBJ2-5	-	TGTGCCAGCAGTTACGTGGGGGTCAGTGAGACCCAGTACTTC	CASSYVGVSETQYF
TRBV12-3/TRBV12-4	many	TRBJ2-7	TRBD1	TGTGCCAGCAGTCAGCAGACAGGGGCCTACGAGCAGTACTTC	CASSQQTGAYEQYF
TRBV20-1	many	TRBJ1-1	-	TGCAGTGCTGACCCCGTACGGGAGTTAGCTGAAGCTTTCTTT	CSADPVRELAEAFF
TRBV27	many	TRBJ1-2	-	TGTGCCAGCAGCTCCACGACCGAAGCTAACTATGGCTACACCTTC	CASSSTTEANYGYTF
TRBV6-1	many	TRBJ1-1	-	TGTGCCAGCAGTGAAGGCGGGTGGAACACTGAAGCTTTCTTT	CASSEGGWNTEAFF
TRBV29-1	many	TRBJ2-7	-	TGCAGCGTTGAGGGCCAGGCCTACGAGCAGTACTTC	CSVEGQAYEQYF
TRBV28	many	TRBJ2-7	-	TGTGCCAGCAGTCCGGCGGGGCGACCAGTCGGCGAGCAGTACTTC	CASSPAGRPVGEQYF
TRBV5-6	few	TRBJ2-2	-	TGTGCCAGCGGGGCGATGAACACCGGGGAGCTGTTTTTT	CASGAMNTGELFF
TRBV27	many	TRBJ2-7	TRBD1	TGTGCCAGCAGTTTATCGAAGGGGGCCGAGCAGTACTTC	CASSLSKGAEQYF
TRBV7-3	-	TRBJ2-7	-	TGTGCCAGCAGCTTAACTGGCAGGGCGGGCGAGCAGTACTTC	CASSLTGRAGEQYF
TRBV12-3/TRBV12-4	many	TRBJ1-5	TRBD1	TGTGCCAGCAGTCCGGGACAGGGGAGTTCGCCCCAGCATTTT	CASSPGQGSSPQHF
TRBV28	many	TRBJ2-7	TRBD1	TGTGCCAGCAGTTTCGAGTTAGGACAGGGGGCGCCGAACCCACCCTACGAGCAGTACTTC	CASSFELGQGAPNPPYEQYF
TRBV2	few	TRBJ2-7	-	TGTGCCAGCAGTGCGCCGCTAGCGATCACCTACGAGCAGTACTTC	CASSAPLAITYEQYF
TRBV25-1	many	TRBJ1-2	TRBD1	TGTGCCAGCAGTGAAGAAACAGGGGGCCCGAATGGCTACACCTTC	CASSEETGGPNGYTF
TRBV2	-	TRBJ2-7	TRBD2	TGTGCCAGCAGTGAGGGGGGACTAGCGGAGTACGAGCAGTACTTC	CASSEGGLAEYEQYF
TRBV2	few	TRBJ1-6	-	TGTGTCAGCAGTGTTTCCCGCTCCTATAATTCACCCCTCCACTTT	CVSSVSRSYNSPLHF
TRBV4-1	few	TRBJ1-5	TRBD1	TGCGCCAGCAGGGGACAGGGGGGTAGCAATCAGCCCCAGCATTTT	CASRGQGGSNQPQHF
TRBV24-1	many	TRBJ2-7	-	TGTGCCACCGCATCCGGGACCAAATCCTACGAGCAGTACTTC	CATASGTKSYEQYF
TRBV20-1	few	TRBJ2-7	TRBD2	TGCAGTATTAGCGGGAGTTCTACCGAGCAGTACTTC	CSISGSSTEQYF
TRBV6-2/TRBV6-3	many	TRBJ1-1	TRBD1	TGTGCCAGCGGTGACCGACAGGGCCAAACTGAAGCTTTCTTT	CASGDRQGQTEAFF
TRBV6-1	-	TRBJ2-4	TRBD1	TGTGCCAGCAGGAAAGTTGGGACAGGGGCCATTCAGTACTTC	CASRKVGTGAIQYF
TRBV14	-	TRBJ2-7	TRBD1	TGTGCCAGCAGCCGCCTATCCGGGACAGCGCCCTACGAGCAGTACTTC	CASSRLSGTAPYEQYF
TRBV19	few	TRBJ1-1	-	TGTGCCAGTAGTATAGAGGGGGTTGGCGCTTTCTTT	CASSIEGVGAFF
TRBV7-2	-	TRBJ2-7	-	TGTGCCAGCAGCTTAGCGTCGCGCGGGGCTTCCTACGAGCAGTACTTC	CASSLASRGASYEQYF
TRBV6-2/TRBV6-3	-	TRBJ1-3	-	TGTGCCAGCAGTTCCGAGAGGAGAAACACCATATATTTT	CASSSERRNTIYF
TRBV28	many	TRBJ2-6	-	TGTGCCAGCAGTACCCGACAGCTTCCCGATTTCAACGTCCTGACTTTC	CASSTRQLPDFNVLTF
TRBV12-3/TRBV12-4	many	TRBJ2-5	-	TGTGCCAGCAGCCCAGGGTTGGAGACCCAGTACTTC	CASSPGLETQYF
TRBV28	many	TRBJ2-7	-	TGTGCCAGCAGTTGGGAGGTTGGCGAGCAGTACTTC	CASSWEVGEQYF